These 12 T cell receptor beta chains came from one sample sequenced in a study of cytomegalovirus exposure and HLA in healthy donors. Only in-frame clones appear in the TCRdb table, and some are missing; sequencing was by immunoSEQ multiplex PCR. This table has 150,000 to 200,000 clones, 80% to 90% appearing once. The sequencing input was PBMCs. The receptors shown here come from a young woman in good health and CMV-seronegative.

CDR3 amino acids: CASSPYGGKGYEQYF. The CDR3 nucleotides are TGTGCCAGCAGCCCATACGGGGGAAAGGGGTACGAGCAGTACTTC. The chain has TRBV28 and TRBJ2-7, with D possibly matching TRBD2 (6 bases). This CDR3 is built from 15 residues. Germline V lookup: CDR1 MDHEN, CDR2 SYDVKM. Trimming stripped 6 bases from V and 4 bases from J, with 19 bases between.

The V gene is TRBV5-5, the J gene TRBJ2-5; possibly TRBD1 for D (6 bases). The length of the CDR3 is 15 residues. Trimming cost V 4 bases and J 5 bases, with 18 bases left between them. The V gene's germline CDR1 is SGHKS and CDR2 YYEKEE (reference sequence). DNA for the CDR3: TGTGCCAGCAGCACCACGTTGGGGGCCCGGGAGACCCAGTACTTC. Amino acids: CASSTTLGARETQYF.

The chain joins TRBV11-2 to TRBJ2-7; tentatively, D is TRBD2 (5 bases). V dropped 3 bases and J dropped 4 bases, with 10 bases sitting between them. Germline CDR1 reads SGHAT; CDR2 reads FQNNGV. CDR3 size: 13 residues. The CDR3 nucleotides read TGTGCCAGCAGCTTGAGGACTGGTTACGAGCAGTACTTC. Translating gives CASSLRTGYEQYF.

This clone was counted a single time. The DNA for the CDR3 is TGTGCCAGCAGCTTAGAATCGGCAGGGTATTACGAGCAGTACTTC. Amino acid sequence: CASSLESAGYYEQYF. The chain uses TRBV7-2 and TRBJ2-7, with D possibly TRBD1 on 5 matching bases. The CDR3 totals 15 residues. Germline V gene lookup returns CDR1 SGHTA and CDR2 FQGNSA. V lost 1 base and J 4 bases, leaving 14 bases between the germline ends.

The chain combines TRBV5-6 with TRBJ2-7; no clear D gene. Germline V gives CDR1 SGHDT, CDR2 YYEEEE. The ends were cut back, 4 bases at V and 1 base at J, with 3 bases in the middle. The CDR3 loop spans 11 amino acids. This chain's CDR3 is CASSRSYEQYF. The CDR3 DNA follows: TGTGCCAGCAGCCGTTCCTACGAGCAGTACTTC.

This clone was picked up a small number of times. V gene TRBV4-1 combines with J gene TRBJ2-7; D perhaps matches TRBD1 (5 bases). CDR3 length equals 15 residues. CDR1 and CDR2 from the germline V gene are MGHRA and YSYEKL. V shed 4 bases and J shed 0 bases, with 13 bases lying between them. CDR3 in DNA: TGCGCCAGCAGCCCCACGACAGCGAGCTCCTACGAGCAGTACTTC. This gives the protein CASSPTTASSYEQYF.

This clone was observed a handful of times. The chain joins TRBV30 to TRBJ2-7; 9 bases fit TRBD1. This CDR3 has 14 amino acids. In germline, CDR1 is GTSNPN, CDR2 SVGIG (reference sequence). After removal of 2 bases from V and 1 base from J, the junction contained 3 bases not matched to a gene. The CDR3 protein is CAWSSGTGSYEQYF. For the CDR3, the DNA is TGTGCCTGGAGTTCCGGGACAGGGTCCTACGAGCAGTACTTC.

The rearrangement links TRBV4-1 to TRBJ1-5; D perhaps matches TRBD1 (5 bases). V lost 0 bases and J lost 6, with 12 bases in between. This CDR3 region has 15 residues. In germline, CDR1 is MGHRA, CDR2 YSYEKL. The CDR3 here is CASSQEGYGGQPQHF. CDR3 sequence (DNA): TGCGCCAGCAGCCAAGAAGGGTACGGGGGTCAGCCCCAGCATTTT.

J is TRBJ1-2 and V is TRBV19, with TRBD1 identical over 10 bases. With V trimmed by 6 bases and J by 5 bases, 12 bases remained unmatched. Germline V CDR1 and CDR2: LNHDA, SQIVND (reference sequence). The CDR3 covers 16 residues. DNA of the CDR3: TGTGCCAGTAGGACCCCCCTAGGGGACAGGGGATATGGCTACACCTTC. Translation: CASRTPLGDRGYGYTF.

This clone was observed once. The CDR3 DNA follows: TGCGCCAGCAGCTTGTCGGCAGCTAGACGCGAGCAGTTCTTC. Amino acid sequence: CASSLSAARREQFF. The chain recombines TRBV5-1 with TRBJ2-1; the D is unclear. Trimming took 1 base from V and 10 from J, leaving 15 bases between them. The CDR3 spans 14 residues. Germline CDR1 and CDR2: SGHRS and YFSETQ.

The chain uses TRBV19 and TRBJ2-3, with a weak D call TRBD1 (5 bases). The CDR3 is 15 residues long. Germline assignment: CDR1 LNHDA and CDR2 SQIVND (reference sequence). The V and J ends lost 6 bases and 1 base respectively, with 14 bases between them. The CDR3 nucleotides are TGTGCCAGTAGCAAGACAGACATTGGCACAGATACGCAGTATTTT. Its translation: CASSKTDIGTDTQYF. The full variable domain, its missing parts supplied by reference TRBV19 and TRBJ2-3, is DGGITQSPKYLFRKEGQNVTLSCEQNLNHDAMYWYRQDPGQGLRLIYYSQIVNDFQKGDIAEGYSVSREKKESFPLTVTSAQKNPTAFYLCASSKTDIGTDTQYFGPGTRLTVL.

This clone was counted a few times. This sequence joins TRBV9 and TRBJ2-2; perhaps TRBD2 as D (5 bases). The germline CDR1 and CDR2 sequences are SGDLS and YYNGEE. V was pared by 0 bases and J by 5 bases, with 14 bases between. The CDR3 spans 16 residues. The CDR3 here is CASSVAGGLGTGELFF. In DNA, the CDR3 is TGTGCCAGCAGCGTAGCAGGAGGCCTTGGAACCGGGGAGCTGTTTTTT.